This paragraph reports one T cell receptor beta chain. Its antigen is still unknown. These data come from a study of PD-1 blockade in classical Hodgkin lymphoma. Study-wide findings and caveats: Reports indicated that newly diagnosed patients had lower baseline TCR diversity than healthy donors did.

Brentuximab vedotin exposure varied, and every patient relapsed after autologous stem cell transplantation. Researchers report purifying CD4+ T cells from thawed PBMCs by magnetic negative selection. The study recorded best responses of complete response, partial response or progressive disease. Profiling relied on immunoSEQ multiplex PCR, and the TCRdb table lists in-frame clones only, not all of them. The table records 30,000 to 35,000 clones, around 90% of them present only once. Germline assignment: CDR1 SGHRS and CDR2 YFSETQ. V was clipped by 5 bases and J by 0 bases, with 12 bases between them. The CDR3 runs to 14 residues.

The chain couples TRBV5-1 to TRBJ2-7; D perhaps matches TRBD2 (5 bases). The clonotype originates from a human donor with classical Hodgkin lymphoma. Sequencing was performed on CD4+ T cells from blood, taken at baseline. The CDR3 nucleotides read TGCGCCAGCAGTCGACGAGGGAACTCCTACGAGCAGTACTTC. Its translation is CASSRRGNSYEQYF.